This entry features one T cell receptor (beta chain) sequence. The antigen remains undetermined. The sample originates from a study of OX40 agonist ivuxolimab in advanced cancers. At the level of the study: The drug used for patients, ivuxolimab, was an agonistic anti-OX40 (CD134) antibody. Study-wide findings and caveats: Clonal expansion from baseline to week 6 occurred in both CD4+ and CD8+ T cells.

Baseline was the first blood sampling point, followed by cycle 4 day 1 and cycle 7 day 1. The method was immunoSEQ multiplex PCR; TCRdb's version includes in-frame clones alone and lacks a portion of them. The sample lists some 15,000 clones, approximately 83% occurring once. The starting material was CD4+ or CD8+ T cells sorted from blood, obtained in a trial of the OX40 agonist ivuxolimab. This clonotype originated in an adult with an advanced solid tumor such as melanoma, head and neck, liver or kidney cancer.

CDR3 coding DNA: TGTGCCAGCAGTATGGGCCAGACAAACACCGGGGAGCTGTTTTTT. Its protein is CASSMGQTNTGELFF. The J gene is TRBJ2-2, the V gene TRBV6-1; D unclear. The V gene's germline CDR1 is MNHNS and CDR2 SASEGT. The CDR3 covers 15 residues. Trimming shortened V by 5 bases and J by 2 bases, and 12 bases separated the two germline ends.